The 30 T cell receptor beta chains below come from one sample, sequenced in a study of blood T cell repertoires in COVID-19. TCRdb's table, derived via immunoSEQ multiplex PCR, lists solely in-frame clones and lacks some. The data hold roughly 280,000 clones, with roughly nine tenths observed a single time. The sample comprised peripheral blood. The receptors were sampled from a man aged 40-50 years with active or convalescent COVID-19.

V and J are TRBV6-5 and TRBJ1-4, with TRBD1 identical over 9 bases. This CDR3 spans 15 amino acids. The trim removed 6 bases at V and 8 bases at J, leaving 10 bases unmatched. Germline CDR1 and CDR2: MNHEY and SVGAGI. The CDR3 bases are TGTGCCAGCAGCCGCAACAGGGGGCTCAAGGAAAAACTGTTTTTT. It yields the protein CASSRNRGLKEKLFF.

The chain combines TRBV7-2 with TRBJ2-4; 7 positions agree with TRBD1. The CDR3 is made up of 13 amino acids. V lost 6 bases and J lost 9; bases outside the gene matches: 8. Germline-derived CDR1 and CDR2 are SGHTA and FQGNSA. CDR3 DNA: TGTGCCAGCAGTTCCGGGGACAGACGCATTCAGTACTTC. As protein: CASSSGDRRIQYF.

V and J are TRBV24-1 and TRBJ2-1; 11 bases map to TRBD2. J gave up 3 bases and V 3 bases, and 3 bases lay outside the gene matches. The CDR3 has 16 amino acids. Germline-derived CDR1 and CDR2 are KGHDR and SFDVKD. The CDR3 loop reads CATSDRTSGSYNEQFF. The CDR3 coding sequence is TGTGCCACCAGTGATCGAACTAGCGGGAGCTACAATGAGCAGTTCTTC.

The CDR3 DNA reads as TGTGCCAGTAGTATCTCCGGGACAGGGGGCCGGACCACCCTCCACTTT. Its translation: CASSISGTGGRTTLHF. The chain uses TRBV19 and TRBJ1-6, with 12 bases fitting TRBD1. The CDR3 length is 16 residues. Losses at the gene ends were 3 bases for V and 14 bases for J; bases not matched to a gene: 11. Germline V CDR1 and CDR2: LNHDA, SQIVND (reference sequence).

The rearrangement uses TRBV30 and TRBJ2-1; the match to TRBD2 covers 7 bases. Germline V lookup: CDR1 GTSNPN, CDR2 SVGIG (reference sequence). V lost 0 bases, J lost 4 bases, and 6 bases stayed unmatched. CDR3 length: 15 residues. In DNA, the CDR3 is TGTGCCTGGAGTGTAGGACTAGTCGGGTACAATGAGCAGTTCTTC. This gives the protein CAWSVGLVGYNEQFF.

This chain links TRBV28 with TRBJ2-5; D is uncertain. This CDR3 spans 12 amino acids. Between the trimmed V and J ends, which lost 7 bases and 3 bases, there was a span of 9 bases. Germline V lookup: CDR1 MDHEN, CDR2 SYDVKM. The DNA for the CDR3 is TGTGCCAGCACGGAGCGAGAAGAGACCCAGTACTTC. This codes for CASTEREETQYF.

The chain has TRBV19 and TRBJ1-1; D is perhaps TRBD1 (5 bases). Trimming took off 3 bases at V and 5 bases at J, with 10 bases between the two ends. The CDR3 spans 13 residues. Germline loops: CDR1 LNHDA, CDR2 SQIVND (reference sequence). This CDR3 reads CASSMGRETEAFF. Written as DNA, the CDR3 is TGTGCCAGTAGTATGGGCAGGGAAACTGAAGCTTTCTTT.

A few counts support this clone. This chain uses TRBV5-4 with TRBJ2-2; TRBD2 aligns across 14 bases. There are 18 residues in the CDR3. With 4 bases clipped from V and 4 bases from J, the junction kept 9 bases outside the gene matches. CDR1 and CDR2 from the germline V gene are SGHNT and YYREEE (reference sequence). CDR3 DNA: TGTGCCAGCAGCCGCCGACTAGCGGGAGGGCCGGGCACCGGGGAGCTGTTTTTT. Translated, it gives CASSRRLAGGPGTGELFF.

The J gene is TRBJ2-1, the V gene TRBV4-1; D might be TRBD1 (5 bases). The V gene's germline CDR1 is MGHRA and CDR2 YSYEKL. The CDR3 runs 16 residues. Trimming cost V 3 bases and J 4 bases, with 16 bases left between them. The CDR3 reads CASSHRAQEPYNEQFF. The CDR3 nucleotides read TGCGCCAGCAGCCACAGGGCGCAGGAACCTTACAATGAGCAGTTCTTC.

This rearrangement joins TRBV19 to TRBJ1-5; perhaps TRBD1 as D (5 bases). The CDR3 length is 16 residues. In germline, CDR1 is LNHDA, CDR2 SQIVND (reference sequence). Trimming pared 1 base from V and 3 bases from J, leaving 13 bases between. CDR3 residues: CASSIGRGGFNQPQHF. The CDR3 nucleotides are TGTGCCAGTAGTATAGGGCGCGGGGGGTTCAATCAGCCCCAGCATTTT.

The CDR3 loop reads CASSSHLDRGRPGYGYTF. The CDR3 nucleotides read TGCGCCAGCAGCTCCCATTTGGACAGGGGGCGCCCGGGTTATGGCTACACCTTC. This chain connects TRBV5-1 to TRBJ1-2; TRBD1 matches at 11 bases. Looked up from germline, CDR1 is SGHRS and CDR2 is YFSETQ. This CDR3 comprises 18 residues. V shed 3 bases, J shed 5 bases, and the junction held 15 bases outside the gene matches.

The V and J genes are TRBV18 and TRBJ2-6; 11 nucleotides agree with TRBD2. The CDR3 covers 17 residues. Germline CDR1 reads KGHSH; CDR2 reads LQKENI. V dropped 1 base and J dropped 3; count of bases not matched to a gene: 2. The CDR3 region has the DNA TGTGCCAGCTCACCACTAGCGGGGGGGCTTGGGGCCAACGTCCTGACTTTC. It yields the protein CASSPLAGGLGANVLTF.

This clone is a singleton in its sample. CDR3 protein: CASSPGGRGGYGYTF. In nucleotides, the CDR3 is TGTGCCAGCAGTCCTGGGGGCAGGGGCGGGTATGGCTACACCTTC. This sequence joins TRBV28 and TRBJ1-2; D may be TRBD1 (6 bases). Germline V gene sequence: CDR1 MDHEN, CDR2 SYDVKM. V was shortened by 5 bases and J by 5 bases, with 18 bases between the two germline ends. The CDR3 is made up of 15 amino acids.

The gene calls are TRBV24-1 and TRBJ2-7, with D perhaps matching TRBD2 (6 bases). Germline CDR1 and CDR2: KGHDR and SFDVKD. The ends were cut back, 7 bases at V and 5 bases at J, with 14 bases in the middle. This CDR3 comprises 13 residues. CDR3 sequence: CATSRWGEDEQYF. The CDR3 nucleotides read TGTGCCACCAGCCGATGGGGGGAGGACGAGCAGTACTTC.

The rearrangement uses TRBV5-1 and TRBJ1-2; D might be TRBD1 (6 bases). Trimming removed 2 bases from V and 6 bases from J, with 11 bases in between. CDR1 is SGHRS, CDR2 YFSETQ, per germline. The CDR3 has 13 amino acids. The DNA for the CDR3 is TGCGCCAGCAGCTTTTCTGGGGGCGATGGCTACACCTTC. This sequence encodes CASSFSGGDGYTF.

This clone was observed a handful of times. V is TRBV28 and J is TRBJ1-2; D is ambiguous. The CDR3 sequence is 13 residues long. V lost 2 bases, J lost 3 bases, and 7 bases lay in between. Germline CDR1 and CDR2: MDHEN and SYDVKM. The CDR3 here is CASSLPQDYGYTF. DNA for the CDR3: TGTGCCAGCAGTTTACCGCAGGACTATGGCTACACCTTC.

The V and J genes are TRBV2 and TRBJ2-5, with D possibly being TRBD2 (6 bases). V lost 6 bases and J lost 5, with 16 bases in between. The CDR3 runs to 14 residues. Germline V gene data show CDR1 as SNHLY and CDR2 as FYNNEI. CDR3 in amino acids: CASRRGRGQETQYF. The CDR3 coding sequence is TGTGCCAGCAGGAGAGGGCGGGGTCAGGAGACCCAGTACTTC.

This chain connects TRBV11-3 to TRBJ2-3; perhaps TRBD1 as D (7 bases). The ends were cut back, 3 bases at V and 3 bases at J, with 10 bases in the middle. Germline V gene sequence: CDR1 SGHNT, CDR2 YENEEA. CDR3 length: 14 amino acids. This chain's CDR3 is CASSFAGGTDTQYF. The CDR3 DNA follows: TGTGCCAGCAGCTTTGCAGGGGGGACAGATACGCAGTATTTT.

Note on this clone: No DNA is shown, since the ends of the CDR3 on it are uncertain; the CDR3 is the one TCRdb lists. CDR3 sequence reads: CATRVGTGSYFF. The chain employs TRBV24-1 and TRBJ1-1; TRBD1 is the table's D call, not checked against the DNA. CDR1 is KGHDR, CDR2 SFDVKD, per germline. The CDR3 length equals 12 residues, ends included.

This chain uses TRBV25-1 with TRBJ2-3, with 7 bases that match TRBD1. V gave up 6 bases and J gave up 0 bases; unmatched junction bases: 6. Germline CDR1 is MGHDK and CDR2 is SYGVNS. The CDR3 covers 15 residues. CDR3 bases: TGTGCCAGCAGCGAACGGGACAGAAGCACAGATACGCAGTATTTT. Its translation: CASSERDRSTDTQYF.

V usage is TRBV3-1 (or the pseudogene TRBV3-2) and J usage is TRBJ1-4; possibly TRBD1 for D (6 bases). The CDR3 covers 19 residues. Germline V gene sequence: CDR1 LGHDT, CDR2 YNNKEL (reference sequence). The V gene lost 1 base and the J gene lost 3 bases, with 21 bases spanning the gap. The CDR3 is CASSQAIVPTGWPNEKLFF. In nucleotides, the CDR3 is TGTGCCAGCAGCCAAGCAATTGTTCCTACAGGGTGGCCTAATGAAAAACTGTTTTTT.

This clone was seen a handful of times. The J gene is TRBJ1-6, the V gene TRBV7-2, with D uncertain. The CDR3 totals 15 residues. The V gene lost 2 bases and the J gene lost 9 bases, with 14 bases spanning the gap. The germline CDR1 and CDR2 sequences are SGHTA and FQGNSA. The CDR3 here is CASSLMSIGFSPLHF. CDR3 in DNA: TGTGCCAGCAGCTTAATGAGTATCGGGTTTTCACCCCTCCACTTT.

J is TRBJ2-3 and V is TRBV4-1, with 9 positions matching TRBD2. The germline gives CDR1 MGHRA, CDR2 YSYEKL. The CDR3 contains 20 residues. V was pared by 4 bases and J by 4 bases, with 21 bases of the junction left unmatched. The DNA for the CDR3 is TGCGCCAGCAGCCTTCTCTTCGCGGGGGGGCATCGAGGTTCGGCAGATACGCAGTATTTT. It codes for CASSLLFAGGHRGSADTQYF.

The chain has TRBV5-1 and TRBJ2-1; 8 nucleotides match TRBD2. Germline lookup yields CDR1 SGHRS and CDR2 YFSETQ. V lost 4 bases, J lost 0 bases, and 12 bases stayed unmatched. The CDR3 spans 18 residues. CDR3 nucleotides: TGCGCCAGCAGCCCGAAGGGGAGAGCGGGGGCCTCCTACAATGAGCAGTTCTTC. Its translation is CASSPKGRAGASYNEQFF.

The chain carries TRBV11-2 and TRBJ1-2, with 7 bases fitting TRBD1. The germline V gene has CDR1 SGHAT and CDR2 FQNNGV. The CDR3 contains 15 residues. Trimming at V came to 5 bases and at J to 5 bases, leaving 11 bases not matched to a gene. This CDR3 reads CASSTDRRNLYGYTF. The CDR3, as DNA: TGTGCCAGCAGCACGGACAGGCGGAATCTGTATGGCTACACCTTC.

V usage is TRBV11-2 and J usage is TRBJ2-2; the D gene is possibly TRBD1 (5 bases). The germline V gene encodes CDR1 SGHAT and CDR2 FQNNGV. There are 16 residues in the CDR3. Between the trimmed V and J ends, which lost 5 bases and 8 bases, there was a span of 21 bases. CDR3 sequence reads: CASSPRLGPRAGELFF. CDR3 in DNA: TGTGCCAGCAGCCCCCGGTTGGGGCCCCGGGCGGGGGAGCTGTTTTTT.

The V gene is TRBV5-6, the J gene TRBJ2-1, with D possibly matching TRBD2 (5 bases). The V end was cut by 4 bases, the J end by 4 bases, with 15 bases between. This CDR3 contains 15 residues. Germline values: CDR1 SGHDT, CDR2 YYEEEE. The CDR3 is CASSPNGAEYNEQFF. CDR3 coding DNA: TGTGCCAGCAGCCCTAACGGAGCGGAATACAATGAGCAGTTCTTC. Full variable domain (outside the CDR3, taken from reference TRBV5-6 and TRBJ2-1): DAGVTQSPTHLIKTRGQQVTLRCSPKSGHDTVSWYQQALGQGPQFIFQYYEEEERQRGNFPDRFSGHQFPNYSSELNVNALLLGDSALYLCASSPNGAEYNEQFFGPGTRLTVL.

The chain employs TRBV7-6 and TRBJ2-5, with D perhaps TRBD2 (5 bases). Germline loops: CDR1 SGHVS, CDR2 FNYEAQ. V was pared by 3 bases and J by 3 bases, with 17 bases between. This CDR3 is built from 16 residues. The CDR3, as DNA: TGTGCCAGCAGCTTTATTCGGGATCTCGGCGAAGAGACCCAGTACTTC. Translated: CASSFIRDLGEETQYF.

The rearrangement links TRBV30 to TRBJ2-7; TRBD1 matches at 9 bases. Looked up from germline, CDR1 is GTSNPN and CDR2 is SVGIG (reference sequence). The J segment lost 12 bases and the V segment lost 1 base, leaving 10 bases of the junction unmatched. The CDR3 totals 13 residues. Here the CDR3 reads CAWSALRGTGMYF. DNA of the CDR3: TGTGCCTGGAGTGCTCTCCGTGGGACAGGGATGTACTTC.

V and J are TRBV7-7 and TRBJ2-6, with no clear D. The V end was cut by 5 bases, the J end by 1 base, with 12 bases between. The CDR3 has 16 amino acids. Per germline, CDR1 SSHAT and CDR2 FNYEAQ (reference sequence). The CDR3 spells CASSPGSVSGANVLTF. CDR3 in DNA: TGTGCCAGCAGCCCCGGTTCGGTTTCTGGGGCCAACGTCCTGACTTTC.